Listed here are 18 T cell receptor beta chains from one sample, sequenced in a study of beta chain features in type 1 diabetes. The isolated RNA, all of it, was reverse transcribed, so expressed TCRB transcripts were what got sequenced. Using immunoSEQ multiplex PCR, the repertoire was profiled, and TCRdb retains in-frame clones only, with some absent. The table shows about 900,000 clones, with roughly 17% occurring only once. Sequenced input: naive CD4+ T cells from blood. The receptors here all came from a woman aged 18-29 years in good health.

The genes are TRBV11-2 and TRBJ1-1; no clear D gene. CDR1 and CDR2 from the germline V gene are SGHAT and FQNNGV. This CDR3 comprises 13 residues. Trimming removed 6 bases from V and 2 bases from J, with 10 bases in between. CDR3 sequence: CASRLFFNTEAFF. The DNA for the CDR3 is TGTGCCAGCAGGCTCTTCTTTAACACTGAAGCTTTCTTT.

The chain links TRBV28 to TRBJ1-1; 8 bases are shared with TRBD1. With 2 bases clipped from V and 3 bases from J, the junction kept 2 bases outside the gene matches. The germline CDR1 and CDR2 sequences are MDHEN and SYDVKM. The CDR3 has 14 residues. The CDR3 reads CASSLADRDTEAFF. The DNA for the CDR3 is TGTGCCAGCAGTTTAGCGGACAGGGACACTGAAGCTTTCTTT.

The chain is built from TRBV2 and TRBJ1-1, with D possibly matching TRBD1 (6 bases). The CDR3 is made up of 12 amino acids. From germline, CDR1 is SNHLY and CDR2 FYNNEI. Trimming removed 4 bases at V and 6 bases at J, with 9 bases between. CDR3 DNA: TGTGCCAGCAGTGGGGGGGCGGCTGAAGCTTTCTTT. It is translated as CASSGGAAEAFF. Combining the CDR3 with reference TRBV2 and TRBJ1-1 gives the whole variable domain EPEVTQTPSHQVTQMGQEVILRCVPISNHLYFYWYRQILGQKVEFLVSFYNNEISEKSEIFDDQFSVERPDGSNFTLKIRSTKLEDSAMYFCASSGGAAEAFFGQGTRLTVV.

The chain has TRBV7-2 and TRBJ2-2, with 8 bases identical to TRBD1. The CDR3 sequence is 17 residues long. The germline V gene encodes CDR1 SGHTA and CDR2 FQGNSA. The ends lost 2 bases at V and 4 bases at J; junction bases unmatched: 9. CDR3 bases: TGTGCCAGCAGCTTAAGGCGGGGACAGGCGAGCACCGGGGAGCTGTTTTTT. This sequence encodes CASSLRRGQASTGELFF.

In this sample, this clone turned up once. The chain employs TRBV7-2 and TRBJ2-1; D gene ambiguous. The V end lost 5 bases, the J end lost 2 bases, and 16 bases lay between the germline ends. The CDR3 length is 16 residues. CDR1 and CDR2 from the germline V gene are SGHTA and FQGNSA. Written as DNA, the CDR3 is TGTGCCAGCAGCCTTGCCAGCATCGTCACCTACAATGAGCAGTTCTTC. This translates into CASSLASIVTYNEQFF. Looking up the rest from reference TRBV7-2 and TRBJ2-1 gives the full variable domain: GAGVSQSPSNKVTEKGKDVELRCDPISGHTALYWYRQSLGQGLEFLIYFQGNSAPDKSGLPSDRFSAERTGGSVSTLTIQRTQQEDSAVYLCASSLASIVTYNEQFFGPGTRLTVL.

V gene TRBV7-2 combines with J gene TRBJ2-2; no clear D. Germline V CDR1 and CDR2: SGHTA, FQGNSA. V was clipped by 2 bases and J by 0 bases, with 10 bases between them. The CDR3 length is 16 residues. CDR3 sequence (DNA): TGTGCCAGCAGCTTATGGTATGGGGCGAACACCGGGGAGCTGTTTTTT. Encoded protein: CASSLWYGANTGELFF.

A remark on this clone: The sample has other DNA sequences that encode this CDR3 too. The genes are TRBV7-3 and TRBJ1-1; no reliable D call. The length of the CDR3 is 13 residues. Germline V gene sequence: CDR1 SGHTA, CDR2 FQGTGA. V was shortened by 0 bases and J by 4 bases, with 6 bases between the two germline ends. Here the CDR3 DNA reads TGTGCCAGCAGCTTAACAGGAGTCACTGAAGCTTTCTTT. Translating gives CASSLTGVTEAFF.

This sequence joins TRBV4-3 and TRBJ2-6; D is possibly TRBD1 (5 bases). V was pared by 6 bases and J by 0 bases, with 21 bases between. Germline-derived CDR1 and CDR2 are LGHNA and YSLEER. The length of the CDR3 is 19 residues. The CDR3 spells CASSQGSKTQGSGANVLTF. In DNA form, the CDR3 reads TGCGCCAGCAGTCAGGGTTCAAAGACCCAGGGCTCTGGGGCCAACGTCCTGACTTTC.

In nucleotides, the CDR3 is TGTGCCAGCAGTCTTAGAGTCGGCTCCTACAATGAGCAGTTCTTC. Its protein product is CASSLRVGSYNEQFF. This chain uses TRBV28 with TRBJ2-1; unclear D gene. This CDR3 region has 15 residues. CDR1 and CDR2 (germline): MDHEN, SYDVKM. V lost 5 bases, J lost 0 bases, and 11 bases lay in between.

The CDR3 nucleotides are TGTGCCAGCAGTGACAGGGGTGATGTAGGTGGCTACACCTTC. Translation: CASSDRGDVGGYTF. The chain links TRBV2 to TRBJ1-2, with D maybe TRBD1 (6 bases). Trimming took 3 bases from V and 7 from J, leaving 15 bases between them. Germline CDR1 is SNHLY and CDR2 is FYNNEI. The CDR3 consists of 14 residues.

This clone was counted between two and nine times. This sequence joins TRBV9 and TRBJ2-6; no firm D call. CDR3 length equals 15 residues. CDR1 is SGDLS and CDR2 is YYNGEE in the germline V gene. V lost 2 bases and J 4 bases, leaving 10 bases between the germline ends. Here the CDR3 DNA reads TGTGCCAGCAGCGTGGGCGACTCCGGGGCCAACGTCCTGACTTTC. Translated: CASSVGDSGANVLTF.

This clone was seen a handful of times. Other DNA sequences in this specimen translate into the identical CDR3. This chain links TRBV7-2 with TRBJ2-7; no clear D gene. Trimming took off 1 base at V and 0 bases at J, with 7 bases between the two ends. Germline V gene data show CDR1 as SGHTA and CDR2 as FQGNSA. CDR3 length: 14 residues. DNA for the CDR3: TGTGCCAGCAGCTTAGTACGAAGCTCCTACGAGCAGTACTTC. It translates to CASSLVRSSYEQYF.

The rearrangement joins TRBV9 to TRBJ1-2, with 8 bases matching TRBD1. Germline CDR1 and CDR2: SGDLS and YYNGEE. The CDR3 spans 16 residues. V lost 4 bases, J lost 0 bases, and 8 bases stayed unmatched. CDR3 residues: CASSIRTGPTNYGYTF. Here the CDR3 DNA reads TGTGCCAGCAGCATACGGACAGGGCCAACTAACTATGGCTACACCTTC.

Only a few counts were recorded for this clone. The V gene is TRBV10-3, the J gene TRBJ2-3; D remains unclear. In germline, CDR1 is ENHRY, CDR2 SYGVKD. V was clipped by 2 bases and J by 4 bases, with 7 bases between them. The CDR3 totals 13 residues. The CDR3 here is CAISEGDADTQYF. For the CDR3, the DNA is TGTGCCATCAGTGAGGGTGATGCAGATACGCAGTATTTT.

This clone was counted a few times. This chain uses TRBV7-3 with TRBJ2-3, with D perhaps assigned TRBD1 or TRBD2 (5 bases each). The CDR3 totals 15 residues. Germline V gives CDR1 SGHTA, CDR2 FQGTGA. Trimming removed 4 bases from V and 0 bases from J, with 11 bases in between. The CDR3 protein is CASSSGPSSTDTQYF. The CDR3 DNA reads TGTGCCAGCAGCTCGGGGCCTTCTAGCACAGATACGCAGTATTTT.

This clone was seen a handful of times. The rearrangement links TRBV23-1 to TRBJ2-2, with D uncertain. TRBV23-1 is known as an ORF, though its function is uncertain. The CDR3 consists of 13 residues. With 8 bases removed from V and 3 bases from J, the gap between germline ends came to 10 bases. The CDR3 here is CASESRHTGELFF. CDR3 bases: TGCGCCAGCGAGTCCCGCCACACCGGGGAGCTGTTTTTT.

The rearrangement uses TRBV25-1 and TRBJ2-5, with 8 bases fitting TRBD1. The V segment lost 6 bases and the J segment 5 bases; nucleotides outside the gene matches: 8. The CDR3 totals 14 residues. The germline V gene has CDR1 MGHDK and CDR2 SYGVNS. The CDR3 nucleotides read TGTGCCAGCAGGACCCCAGGGGGCCGCGAGACCCAGTACTTC. Translation: CASRTPGGRETQYF.

The rearrangement uses TRBV5-1 and TRBJ2-1, with 10 nucleotides matching TRBD2. Looked up from germline, CDR1 is SGHRS and CDR2 is YFSETQ. The V and J ends lost 4 bases and 4 bases, in that order; junction bases with no gene match: 5. The CDR3 extends over 15 amino acids. In nucleotides, the CDR3 is TGCGCCAGCAGCACCGCTAGCGGGAGTTACAATGAGCAGTTCTTC. It codes for CASSTASGSYNEQFF. Filled out from reference TRBV5-1 and TRBJ2-1, the complete variable domain reads KAGVTQTPRYLIKTRGQQVTLSCSPISGHRSVSWYQQTPGQGLQFLFEYFSETQRNKGNFPGRFSGRQFSNSRSEMNVSTLELGDSALYLCASSTASGSYNEQFFGPGTRLTVL.